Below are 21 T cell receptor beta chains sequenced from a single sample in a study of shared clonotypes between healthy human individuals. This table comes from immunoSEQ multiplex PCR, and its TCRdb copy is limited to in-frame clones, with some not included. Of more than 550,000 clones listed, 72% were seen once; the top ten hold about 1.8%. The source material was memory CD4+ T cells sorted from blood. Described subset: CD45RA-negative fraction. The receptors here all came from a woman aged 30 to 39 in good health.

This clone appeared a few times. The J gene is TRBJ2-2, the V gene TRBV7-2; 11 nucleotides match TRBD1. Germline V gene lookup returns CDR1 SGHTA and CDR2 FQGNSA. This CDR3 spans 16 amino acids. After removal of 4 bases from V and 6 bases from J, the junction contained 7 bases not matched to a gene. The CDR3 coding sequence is TGTGCCAGCAGCTATGTCCCGGGACAGGGGGCCGGGGAGCTGTTTTTT. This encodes CASSYVPGQGAGELFF.

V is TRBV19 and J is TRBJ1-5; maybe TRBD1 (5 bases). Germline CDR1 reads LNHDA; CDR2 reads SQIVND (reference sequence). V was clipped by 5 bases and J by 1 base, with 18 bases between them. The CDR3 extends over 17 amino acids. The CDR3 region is CASSSRGRQGSNQPQHF. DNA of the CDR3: TGTGCCAGTAGTTCACGGGGTCGGCAGGGAAGCAATCAGCCCCAGCATTTT.

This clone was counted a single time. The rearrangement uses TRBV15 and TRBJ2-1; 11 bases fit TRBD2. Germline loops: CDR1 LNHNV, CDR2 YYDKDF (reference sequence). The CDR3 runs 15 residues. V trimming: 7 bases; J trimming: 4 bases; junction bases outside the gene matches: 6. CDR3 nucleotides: TGTGCCACCAACACGAGGACTAGCGGGTACAATGAGCAGTTCTTC. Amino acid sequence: CATNTRTSGYNEQFF.

CDR3 sequence reads: CASSLTGTSGYNEQFF. The CDR3 region has the DNA TGTGCCAGCAGTCTTACAGGGACTAGCGGATACAATGAGCAGTTCTTC. The J gene is TRBJ2-1, the V gene TRBV27; 11 bases are a match to TRBD2. From germline, CDR1 is MNHEY and CDR2 SMNVEV (reference sequence). After removal of 5 bases from V and 4 bases from J, the junction contained 7 bases not matched to a gene. The CDR3 consists of 16 residues.

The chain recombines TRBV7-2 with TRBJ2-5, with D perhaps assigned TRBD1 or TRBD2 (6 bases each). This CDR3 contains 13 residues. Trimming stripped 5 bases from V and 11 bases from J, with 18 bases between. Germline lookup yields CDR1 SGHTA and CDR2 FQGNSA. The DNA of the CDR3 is TGTGCCAGCAGCCCGAGGGGGGATCGAGAGCAGTACTTC. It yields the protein CASSPRGDREQYF. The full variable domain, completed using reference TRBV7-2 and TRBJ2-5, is GAGVSQSPSNKVTEKGKDVELRCDPISGHTALYWYRQSLGQGLEFLIYFQGNSAPDKSGLPSDRFSAERTGGSVSTLTIQRTQQEDSAVYLCASSPRGDREQYFGPGTRLLVL.

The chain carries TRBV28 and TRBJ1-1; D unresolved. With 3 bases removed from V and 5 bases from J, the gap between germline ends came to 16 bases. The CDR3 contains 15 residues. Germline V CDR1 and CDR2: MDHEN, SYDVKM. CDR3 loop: CASSLYDGRRTEAFF. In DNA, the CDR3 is TGTGCCAGCAGTTTGTACGACGGGAGGCGGACTGAAGCTTTCTTT.

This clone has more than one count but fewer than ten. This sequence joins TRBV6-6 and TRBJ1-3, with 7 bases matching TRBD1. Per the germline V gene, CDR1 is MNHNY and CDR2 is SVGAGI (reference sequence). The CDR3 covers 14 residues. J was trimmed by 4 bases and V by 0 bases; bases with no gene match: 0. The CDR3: CASSYSGQGNTIYF. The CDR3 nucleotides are TGTGCCAGCAGTTACTCGGGACAGGGAAACACCATATATTTT.

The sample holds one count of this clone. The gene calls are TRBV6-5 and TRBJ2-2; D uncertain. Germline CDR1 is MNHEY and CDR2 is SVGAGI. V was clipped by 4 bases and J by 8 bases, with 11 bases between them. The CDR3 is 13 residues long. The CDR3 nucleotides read TGTGCCAGCAGTTCCTTCCGCGGTGGGGAGCTGTTTTTT. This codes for CASSSFRGGELFF.

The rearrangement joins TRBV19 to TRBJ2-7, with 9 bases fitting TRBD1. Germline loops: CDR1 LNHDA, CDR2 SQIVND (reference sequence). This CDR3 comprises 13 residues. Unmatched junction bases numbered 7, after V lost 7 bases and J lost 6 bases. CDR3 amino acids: CASKGQGSFEQYF. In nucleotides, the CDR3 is TGTGCCAGTAAGGGACAGGGTTCTTTCGAGCAGTACTTC.

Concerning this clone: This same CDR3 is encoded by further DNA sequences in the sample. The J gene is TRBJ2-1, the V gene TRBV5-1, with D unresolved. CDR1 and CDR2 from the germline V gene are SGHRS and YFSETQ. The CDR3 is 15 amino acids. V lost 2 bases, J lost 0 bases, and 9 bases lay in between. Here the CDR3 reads CASSFSSGSYNEQFF. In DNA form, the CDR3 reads TGCGCCAGCAGCTTCAGCAGTGGCTCCTACAATGAGCAGTTCTTC. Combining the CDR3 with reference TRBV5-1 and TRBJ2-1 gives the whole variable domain KAGVTQTPRYLIKTRGQQVTLSCSPISGHRSVSWYQQTPGQGLQFLFEYFSETQRNKGNFPGRFSGRQFSNSRSEMNVSTLELGDSALYLCASSFSSGSYNEQFFGPGTRLTVL.

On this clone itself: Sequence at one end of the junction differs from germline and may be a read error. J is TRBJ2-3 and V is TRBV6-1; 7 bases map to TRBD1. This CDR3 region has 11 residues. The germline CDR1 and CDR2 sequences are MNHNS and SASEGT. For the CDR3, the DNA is TGTGCCAGCAGTTCCGGGACAGCGCCTCATTTT. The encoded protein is CASSSGTAPHF.

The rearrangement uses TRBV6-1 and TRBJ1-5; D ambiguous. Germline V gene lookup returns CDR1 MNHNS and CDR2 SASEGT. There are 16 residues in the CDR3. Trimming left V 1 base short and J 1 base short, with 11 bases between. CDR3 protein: CASSEVGVGSNQPQHF. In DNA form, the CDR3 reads TGTGCCAGCAGTGAAGTCGGGGTCGGCAGCAATCAGCCCCAGCATTTT.

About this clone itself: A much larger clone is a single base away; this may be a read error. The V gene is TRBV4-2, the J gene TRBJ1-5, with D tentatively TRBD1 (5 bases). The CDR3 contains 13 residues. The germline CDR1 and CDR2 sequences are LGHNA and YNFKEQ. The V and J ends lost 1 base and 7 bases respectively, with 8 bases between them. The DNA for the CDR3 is TGTGCCAGCAGCCAAGCCCGGGACCAGCCCCAGCATTTT. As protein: CASSQARDQPQHF.

The CDR3 reads CASRRQQNQPQHF. The CDR3, as DNA: TGTGCCAGCCGGAGACAGCAAAATCAGCCCCAGCATTTT. The rearrangement links TRBV27 to TRBJ1-5; the D gene is possibly TRBD1 (5 bases). Trimming took off 8 bases at V and 4 bases at J, with 12 bases between the two ends. Per the germline V gene, CDR1 is MNHEY and CDR2 is SMNVEV (reference sequence). CDR3 length: 13 residues.

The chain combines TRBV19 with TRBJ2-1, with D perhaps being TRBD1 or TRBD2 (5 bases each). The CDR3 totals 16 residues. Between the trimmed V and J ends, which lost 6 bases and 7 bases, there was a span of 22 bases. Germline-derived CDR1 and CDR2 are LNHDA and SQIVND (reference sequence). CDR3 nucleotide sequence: TGTGCCAGTAGCCACGTATTGATGCTGGGACCAAATGAGCAGTTCTTC. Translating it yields CASSHVLMLGPNEQFF.

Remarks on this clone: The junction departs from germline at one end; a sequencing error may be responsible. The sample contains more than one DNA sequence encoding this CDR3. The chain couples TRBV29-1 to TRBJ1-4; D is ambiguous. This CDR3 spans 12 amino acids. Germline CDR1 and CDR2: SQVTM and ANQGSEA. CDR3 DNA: TGCAGCGTTGAAGGGCCTAACGAAAAACTGTTTTTT. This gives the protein CSVEGPNEKLFF.

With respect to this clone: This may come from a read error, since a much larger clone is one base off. CDR3 in amino acids: CASSPGTGGYEQYF. The CDR3 DNA reads as TGTGCCAGCAGCCCCGGGACAGGGGGCTACGAGCAGTACTTC. The chain joins TRBV13 to TRBJ2-7; TRBD1 matches 11 bases. The germline CDR1 and CDR2 sequences are PRHDT and FYEKMQ (reference sequence). This CDR3 is 14 amino acids long. The V gene end was trimmed by 5 bases and the J gene end by 3 bases; junction bases not matched to a gene: 3. Full variable domain (outside the CDR3, taken from reference TRBV13 and TRBJ2-7): AAGVIQSPRHLIKEKRETATLKCYPIPRHDTVYWYQQGPGQDPQFLISFYEKMQSDKGSIPDRFSAQQFSDYHSELNMSSLELGDSALYFCASSPGTGGYEQYFGPGTRLTVT.

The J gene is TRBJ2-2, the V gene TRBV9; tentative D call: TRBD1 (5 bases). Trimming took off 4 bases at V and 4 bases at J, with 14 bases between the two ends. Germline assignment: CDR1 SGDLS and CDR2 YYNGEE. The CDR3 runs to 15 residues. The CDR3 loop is CASSPRSDSTGELFF. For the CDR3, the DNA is TGTGCCAGCAGCCCCAGATCCGACAGCACCGGGGAGCTGTTTTTT.

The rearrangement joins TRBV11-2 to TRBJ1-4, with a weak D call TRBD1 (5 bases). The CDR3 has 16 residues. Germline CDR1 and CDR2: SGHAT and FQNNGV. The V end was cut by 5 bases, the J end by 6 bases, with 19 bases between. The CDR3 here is CASSREGSTGDEKLFF. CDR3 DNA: TGTGCCAGCAGCCGCGAGGGCAGCACGGGGGATGAAAAACTGTTTTTT.

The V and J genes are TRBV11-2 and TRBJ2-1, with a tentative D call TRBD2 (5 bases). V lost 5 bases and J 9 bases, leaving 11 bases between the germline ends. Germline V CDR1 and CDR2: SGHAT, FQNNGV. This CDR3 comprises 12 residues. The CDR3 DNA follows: TGTGCCAGCAGCCCCGGGATCCGTGAGCAGTTCTTC. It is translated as CASSPGIREQFF.

For the CDR3, the DNA is TGTGCCAGCAGCCCCAGGACAGGGTGGTTGACATACAATGAGCAGTTCTTC. It codes for CASSPRTGWLTYNEQFF. This chain links TRBV14 with TRBJ2-1; TRBD1 agrees at 8 bases. CDR3 length equals 17 residues. Germline V lookup: CDR1 SGHDN, CDR2 FVKESK. Losses at the gene ends were 4 bases for V and 4 bases for J; bases not matched to a gene: 12.